This record concerns one T cell receptor beta chain sequence. This sample was included in a study of control samples from healthy donors and cancer patients. The method was immunoSEQ multiplex PCR; TCRdb's version includes in-frame clones alone and lacks a portion of them. The repertoire has 100,000 to 150,000 clones, around 90% of them found once; the top ten carry 2% to 2.5%. Trimming stripped 1 base from V and 3 bases from J, with 10 bases between. Germline assignment: CDR1 SGHRS and CDR2 YFSETQ. The length of the CDR3 is 14 residues. The chain is built from TRBV5-1 and TRBJ1-1; tentative D call: TRBD1 (5 bases). The sequenced material came from blood. The receptor's source is a man between 18 and 29 years old in good health. The CDR3 coding sequence is TGCGCCAGCAGCTTGCGGGGGTGGGACACTGAAGCTTTCTTT. Amino acids: CASSLRGWDTEAFF.